This TCR beta chain is drawn from a study of multiple sclerosis patients with progressive multifocal leukoencephalopathy. Study-wide results and caveats: Whether JC virus or general immunocompromise explains the findings remained unclear. Before and during natalizumab, the clones expanded at PML already existed.

This CDR3 has 14 amino acids. The V gene end was trimmed by 6 bases and the J gene end by 7 bases; junction bases not matched to a gene: 7. Germline V gives CDR1 MNHEY, CDR2 SVGAGI. Libraries were prepared by immunoSEQ multiplex PCR; TCRdb keeps only in-frame clonotypes and omits some of them. The table includes roughly 34,000 clones, over 75% detected once. Documented time point: before natalizumab initiation. For this clone: The antigen remains unidentified.

J is TRBJ1-1 and V is TRBV6-5; 11 bases match TRBD1. This receptor was taken from a human donor with multiple sclerosis. The source material was PBMCs. This CDR3 reads CASRGTGGWGEAFF. Here the CDR3 DNA reads TGTGCCAGCAGGGGGACAGGGGGATGGGGTGAAGCTTTCTTT.